The next 9 T cell receptor beta chains were all read from a single sample in a study of blood T cell repertoires in COVID-19. Sequencing used immunoSEQ multiplex PCR; TCRdb keeps in-frame clones, though not all of them. The sample yields some 270,000 clones, around nine tenths seen once. Sequencing was carried out using peripheral blood. The receptor source for this set is a man younger than 45 with acute or convalescent COVID-19.

This chain uses TRBV9 with TRBJ2-1; D gene uncertain. The CDR3 length is 12 residues. Looked up from germline, CDR1 is SGDLS and CDR2 is YYNGEE. With 4 bases removed from V and 9 bases from J, the gap between germline ends came to 11 bases. Written as DNA, the CDR3 is TGTGCCAGCAGCCTCCCGGTTAGTGAGCAGTTCTTC. Protein product: CASSLPVSEQFF.

V usage is TRBV24-1 and J usage is TRBJ2-7; TRBD1 might be the D (6 bases). The V end lost 1 base, the J end lost 1 base, and 22 bases lay between the germline ends. The CDR3 spans 19 residues. Germline values: CDR1 KGHDR, CDR2 SFDVKD. Here the CDR3 DNA reads TGTGCCACCAGTGATTTCCTGGGGGCGGTACGCCTCTGGTCCTACGAGCAGTACTTC. It codes for CATSDFLGAVRLWSYEQYF.

V gene TRBV9 combines with J gene TRBJ1-3; D is uncertain. Trimming removed 5 bases from V and 0 bases from J, with 18 bases in between. Germline CDR1 is SGDLS and CDR2 is YYNGEE. CDR3 length: 17 amino acids. CDR3 amino acids: CASSRTTYSRSGNTIYF. The CDR3, as DNA: TGTGCCAGCAGTAGGACTACTTACTCGCGCTCTGGAAACACCATATATTTT.

The V gene is TRBV30, the J gene TRBJ1-5, with 7 bases lining up with TRBD1. From germline, CDR1 is GTSNPN and CDR2 SVGIG (reference sequence). This CDR3 has 13 amino acids. The V segment lost 1 base and the J segment 6 bases; nucleotides outside the gene matches: 3. CDR3 DNA: TGTGCCTGGAGTGGACAGGGTCCTCAGCCCCAGCATTTT. It translates to CAWSGQGPQPQHF.

The CDR3 DNA follows: TGTGCCAGCAGTTGGGGCAGGGTATACACTGAAGCTTTCTTT. Amino acids: CASSWGRVYTEAFF. The chain uses TRBV28 and TRBJ1-1, with D tentatively TRBD1 (5 bases). Trimming left V 4 bases short and J 3 bases short, with 12 bases between. The CDR3 extends over 14 amino acids. Germline values: CDR1 MDHEN, CDR2 SYDVKM.

This clone was counted a few times. CDR3 sequence reads: CASSPATALSGNTIYF. The CDR3 nucleotides are TGCGCCAGCAGCCCGGCGACAGCGCTCTCTGGAAACACCATATATTTT. The gene calls are TRBV5-1 and TRBJ1-3; D possibly corresponds to TRBD1 (5 bases). The length of the CDR3 is 16 residues. The germline CDR1 and CDR2 sequences are SGHRS and YFSETQ. Between the trimmed V and J ends, which lost 4 bases and 0 bases, there was a span of 14 bases.

The rearrangement uses TRBV18 and TRBJ1-2, with 9 bases matching TRBD1. CDR3 length: 15 residues. Germline CDR1 is KGHSH and CDR2 is LQKENI. With V trimmed by 4 bases and J by 4 bases, 7 bases remained unmatched. In nucleotides, the CDR3 is TGTGCCAGCTCACTAGGACAGGGGCCCTTCTATGGCTACACCTTC. This sequence encodes CASSLGQGPFYGYTF.

This clone has only a few counts. The chain recombines TRBV9 with TRBJ1-4; 8 nucleotides match TRBD1. J was trimmed by 2 bases and V by 5 bases; bases with no gene match: 8. The germline gives CDR1 SGDLS, CDR2 YYNGEE. The CDR3 length is 16 residues. In DNA form, the CDR3 reads TGTGCCAGCAGTACAACAGGGGGGGCGACTAATGAAAAACTGTTTTTT. Encoded protein: CASSTTGGATNEKLFF.

This rearrangement joins TRBV4-1 to TRBJ2-1; TRBD2 is a possible D gene (6 bases). Germline CDR1 is MGHRA and CDR2 is YSYEKL. V was clipped by 0 bases and J by 15 bases, with 21 bases between them. The CDR3 has 15 amino acids. The CDR3 DNA follows: TGCGCCAGCAGCCAAGATAACTACCGGAGGGGTTTCGGGTTCTTC. Residues: CASSQDNYRRGFGFF.